This TCR beta chain came from a study of cytomegalovirus exposure and HLA in healthy donors. Overall study results and limits: It was confirmed in vitro that three of the CMV-associated chains were specific for CMV antigens. In a later analysis, first-cohort TCR clusters were found to tend to co-occur in the approximately 120 validation repertoires.

Profiling relied on immunoSEQ multiplex PCR, and the TCRdb table lists in-frame clones only, not all of them. The sample holds 95,000 to 120,000 clones, roughly 88% seen once. This clone was counted a few times. Its target is unknown. The V and J ends lost 5 bases and 3 bases, in that order; junction bases with no gene match: 7. Germline V lookup: CDR1 MGHRA, CDR2 YSYEKL. CDR3 length: 15 amino acids. The sample comprised PBMCs. The chain employs TRBV4-1 and TRBJ2-1, with TRBD2 identical over 7 bases. The sequence was obtained from a woman under 30 in good health and CMV-seronegative. The CDR3 bases are TGCGCCAGCAGCTCCCCCGGGAGGATCTACAATGAGCAGTTCTTC. Amino acids: CASSSPGRIYNEQFF.